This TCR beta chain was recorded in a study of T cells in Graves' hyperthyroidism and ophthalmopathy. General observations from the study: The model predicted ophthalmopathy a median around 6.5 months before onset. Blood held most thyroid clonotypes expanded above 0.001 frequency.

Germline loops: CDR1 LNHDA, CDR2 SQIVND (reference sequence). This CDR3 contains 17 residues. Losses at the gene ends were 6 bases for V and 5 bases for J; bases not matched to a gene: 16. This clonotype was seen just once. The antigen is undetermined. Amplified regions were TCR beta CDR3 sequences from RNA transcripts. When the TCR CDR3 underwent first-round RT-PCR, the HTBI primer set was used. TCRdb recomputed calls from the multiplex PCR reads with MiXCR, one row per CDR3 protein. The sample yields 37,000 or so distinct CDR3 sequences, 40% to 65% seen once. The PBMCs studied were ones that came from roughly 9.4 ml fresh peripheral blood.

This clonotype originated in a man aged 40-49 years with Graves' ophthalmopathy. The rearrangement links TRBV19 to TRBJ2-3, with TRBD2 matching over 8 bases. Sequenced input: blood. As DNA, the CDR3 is TGTGCCAGTAGCACGGGGGGACTAGAGTTTTCAGGAGATACGCAGTATTTT. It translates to CASSTGGLEFSGDTQYF.